This TCR beta chain was captured by sequencing in a study of blood T cell repertoires in COVID-19. As for the study in general: Samples came from the United States, Italy and Spain, spanning acute and convalescent COVID-19. Sources were T cells, B-cell-depleted T cells, or PBMCs; the material itself was cDNA or gDNA.

V dropped 0 bases and J dropped 5; count of bases not matched to a gene: 15. Germline V gene sequence: CDR1 SEHNR, CDR2 FQNEAQ (reference sequence). The CDR3 sequence is 18 residues long. Produced via immunoSEQ multiplex PCR; TCRdb's table is partial and in-frame only. The sample holds 250,000 to 350,000 clones, around 87% seen once. The specimen was peripheral blood. The TCR sequence derives from a woman aged 45-59 years who had recovered from COVID-19. The chain recombines TRBV7-9 with TRBJ2-5, with 7 positions matching TRBD2. The CDR3 DNA follows: TGTGCCAGCAGCTTAGCGAGGGGCCGCTGGACGCGGGGGGAGACCCAGTACTTC. This sequence encodes CASSLARGRWTRGETQYF.